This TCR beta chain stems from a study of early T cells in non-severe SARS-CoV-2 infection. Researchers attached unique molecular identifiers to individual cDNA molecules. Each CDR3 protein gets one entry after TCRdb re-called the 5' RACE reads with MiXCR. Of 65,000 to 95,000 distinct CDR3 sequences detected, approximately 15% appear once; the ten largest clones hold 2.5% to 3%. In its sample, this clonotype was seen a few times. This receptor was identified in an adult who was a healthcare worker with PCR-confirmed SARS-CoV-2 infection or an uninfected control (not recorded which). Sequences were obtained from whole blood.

CDR3 region: CSAHPGRDTEAFF. In nucleotides, the CDR3 is TGCAGTGCCCACCCGGGAAGGGACACTGAAGCTTTCTTT. The rearrangement joins TRBV20-1 to TRBJ1-1, with D unclear. Germline-derived CDR1 and CDR2 are DFQATT and SNEGSKA (reference sequence). The CDR3 is 13 amino acids. V dropped 6 bases and J dropped 3 bases, with 14 bases sitting between them.